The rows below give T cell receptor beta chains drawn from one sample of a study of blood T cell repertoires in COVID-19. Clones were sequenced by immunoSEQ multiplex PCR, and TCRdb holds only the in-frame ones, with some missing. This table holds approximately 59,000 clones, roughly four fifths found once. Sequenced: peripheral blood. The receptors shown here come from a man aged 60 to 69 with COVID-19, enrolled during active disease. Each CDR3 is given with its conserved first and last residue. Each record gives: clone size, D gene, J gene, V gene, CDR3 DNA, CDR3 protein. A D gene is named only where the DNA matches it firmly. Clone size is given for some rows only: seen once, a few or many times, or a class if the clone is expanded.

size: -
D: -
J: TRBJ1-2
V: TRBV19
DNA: TGTGCCAGTGGGGGCCGGGAGGCCAAGGGCCATGGCTACACCTTC
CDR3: CASGGREAKGHGYTF

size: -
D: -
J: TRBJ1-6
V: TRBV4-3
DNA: TGCGCCAGCAGCCAATTCACAGAAAATTCACCCCTCCACTTT
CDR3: CASSQFTENSPLHF

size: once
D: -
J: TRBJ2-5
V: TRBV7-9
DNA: TGTGCCAGCAGCTCTAGGGGGTTAGCCGATAGGGAGACCCAGTACTTC
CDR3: CASSSRGLADRETQYF

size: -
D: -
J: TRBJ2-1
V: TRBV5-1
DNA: TGCGCCAGCAGCAGGCTGACGGGGGGCTTCCGATACAATGAGCAGTTCTTC
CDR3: CASSRLTGGFRYNEQFF

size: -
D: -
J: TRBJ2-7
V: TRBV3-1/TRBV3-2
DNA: TGTGCCAGCAGCCAAGTAGCCTTCTACGAGCAGTACTTC
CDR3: CASSQVAFYEQYF

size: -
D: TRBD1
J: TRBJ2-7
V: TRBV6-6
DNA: TGTGCCAGCAATGACAGGGGTAACGCGCAGTACTTC
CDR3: CASNDRGNAQYF

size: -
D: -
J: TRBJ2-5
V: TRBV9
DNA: TGTGCCAGCAGCGTAGCAGGGCTTCCAGAGACCCAGTACTTC
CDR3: CASSVAGLPETQYF

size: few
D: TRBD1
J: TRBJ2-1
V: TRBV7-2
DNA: TGTGCCAGCAGCCGACAGGGGTTTGAGCAGTTCTTC
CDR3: CASSRQGFEQFF

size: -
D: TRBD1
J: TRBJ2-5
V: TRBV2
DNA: TGTGCCAGCAAACAGGGGGAGACCCAGTACTTC
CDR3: CASKQGETQYF

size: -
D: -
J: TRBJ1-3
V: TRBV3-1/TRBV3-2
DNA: TGTGCCAGCAGCCAAGCCGTCTCCCGAGGCCCCTCTGGAAACACCATATATTTT
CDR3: CASSQAVSRGPSGNTIYF

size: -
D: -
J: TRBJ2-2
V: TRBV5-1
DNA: TGCGCCAGCAGCCTACCGAGAGGGGACCGACAGGCCGGGGAGCTGTTTTTT
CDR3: CASSLPRGDRQAGELFF

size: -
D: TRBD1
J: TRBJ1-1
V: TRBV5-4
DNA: TGTGCCAGCAGCTCCGGACAGGGGTGGGAGACTGAAGCTTTCTTT
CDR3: CASSSGQGWETEAFF

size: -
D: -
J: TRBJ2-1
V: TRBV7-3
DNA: TGTGCCAGCAGCTTAACCCCGAGGGGGGGTTATCGGGGCAATGAGCAGTTCTTC
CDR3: CASSLTPRGGYRGNEQFF

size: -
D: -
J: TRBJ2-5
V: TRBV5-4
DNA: TGTGCCAGCAGTACGCCCCGGGGCCAAGAGACCCAGTACTTC
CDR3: CASSTPRGQETQYF

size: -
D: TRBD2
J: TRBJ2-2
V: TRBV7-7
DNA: TGTGCTAGCAAAGCGGGGGCGAACACCGGGGAGCTGTTTTTT
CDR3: CASKAGANTGELFF

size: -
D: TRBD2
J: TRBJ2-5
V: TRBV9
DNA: TGTGCCAGCAGCGCCGGGACTAGCGGGAGTGAGACCCAGTACTTC
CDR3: CASSAGTSGSETQYF

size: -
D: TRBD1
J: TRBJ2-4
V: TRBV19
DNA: TGTGCCAGTAGGATGGGGGACAGTGAAAACATTCAGTACTTC
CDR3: CASRMGDSENIQYF

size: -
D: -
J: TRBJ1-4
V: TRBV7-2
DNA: TGTGCCAGCAGCGCACGGGAGGGCGTGGGAAAACTGTTTTTT
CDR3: CASSAREGVGKLFF

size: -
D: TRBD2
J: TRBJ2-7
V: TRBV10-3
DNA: TGTGCCATCAGTGAGGATAGGAGCGGGGGGGCCCTTAAGCAGTACTTC
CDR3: CAISEDRSGGALKQYF

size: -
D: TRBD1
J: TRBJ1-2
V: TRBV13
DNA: TGTGCCAGCAGCTTAGGAAGACAGGGGGAGAACTATGGCTACACCTTC
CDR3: CASSLGRQGENYGYTF

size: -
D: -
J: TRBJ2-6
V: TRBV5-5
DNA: TGTGCCAGCAGCTTGGAGGGAGTTGGGGCCAACGTCCTGACTTTC
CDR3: CASSLEGVGANVLTF

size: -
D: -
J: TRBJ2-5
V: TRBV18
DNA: TGTGCCAGCTCACCAGGACATAGCCAAGAGACCCAGTACTTC
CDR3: CASSPGHSQETQYF

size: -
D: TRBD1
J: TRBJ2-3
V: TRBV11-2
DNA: TGTGCCAGCTGGCACCGGGACAGGGTTTCAGGAGGTACGCAGTATTTT
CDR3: CASWHRDRVSGGTQYF

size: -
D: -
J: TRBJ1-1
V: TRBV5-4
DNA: TGTGCCAGCACCGTCGGAGTGAACACTGAAGCTTTCTTT
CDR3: CASTVGVNTEAFF

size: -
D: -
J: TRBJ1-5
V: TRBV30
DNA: TGTGCCTGGGGACATGACAGCTCCCAGCCCCAGCATTTT
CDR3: CAWGHDSSQPQHF

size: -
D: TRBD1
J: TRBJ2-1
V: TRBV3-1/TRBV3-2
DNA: TGTGCCAGCAGCCAGGGGACAGGGTCATTCAATGAGCAGTTCTTC
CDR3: CASSQGTGSFNEQFF

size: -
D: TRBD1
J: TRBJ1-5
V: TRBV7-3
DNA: TGTGCCAGCAGCACTACAGGGGAAGGTCAGCCCCAGCATTTT
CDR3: CASSTTGEGQPQHF

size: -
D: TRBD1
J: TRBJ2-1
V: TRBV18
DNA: TGTGCCAGCTCACCACAAGGACAGGGCACTGAGCAGTTCTTC
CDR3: CASSPQGQGTEQFF

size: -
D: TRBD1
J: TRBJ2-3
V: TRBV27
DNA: TGTGCCAGCAGTTTCTTCCCGACAGGGCTTAAGACAGATACGCAGTATTTT
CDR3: CASSFFPTGLKTDTQYF

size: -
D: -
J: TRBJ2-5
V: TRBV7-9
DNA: TGTGCCAGCAGCTTAAGATGGGGCGGGGAGGAGACCCAGTACTTC
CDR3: CASSLRWGGEETQYF

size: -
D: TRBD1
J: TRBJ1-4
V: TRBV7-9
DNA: TGTGCCAGCAGCATCGACAGGGGCGGCGAAAAACTGTTTTTT
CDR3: CASSIDRGGEKLFF

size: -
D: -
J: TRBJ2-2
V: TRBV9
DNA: TGTGCCAGCAGCGGTAGAAACACCGGGGAGCTGTTTTTT
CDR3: CASSGRNTGELFF

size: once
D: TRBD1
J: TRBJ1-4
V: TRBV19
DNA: TGTGCCAGTAGTACCCGGGGACAGAAAGATAATGAAAAACTGTTTTTT
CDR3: CASSTRGQKDNEKLFF

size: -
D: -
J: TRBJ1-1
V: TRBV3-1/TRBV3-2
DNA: TGTGCCAGCAGCCGAAGGGGGGGGGTGAACACTGAAGCTTTCTTT
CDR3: CASSRRGGVNTEAFF

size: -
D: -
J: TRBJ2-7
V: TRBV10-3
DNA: TGTGCCATCAGTGCGGACCAGGGATCCCTCTACGAGCAGTACTTC
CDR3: CAISADQGSLYEQYF

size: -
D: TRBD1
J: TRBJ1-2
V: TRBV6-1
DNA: TGTGCCAGCAGTGAAGCAGCCAGGGGGTCCTATGGCTACACCTTC
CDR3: CASSEAARGSYGYTF

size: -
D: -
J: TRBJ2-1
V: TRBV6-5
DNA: TGTGCCAGCAGACGTGACACTAGCTCCTACAATGAGCAGTTCTTC
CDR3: CASRRDTSSYNEQFF

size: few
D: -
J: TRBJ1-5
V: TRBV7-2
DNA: TGTGCCAGCAGCCCCGCGGGGGGGCCTCAGCCCCAGCATTTT
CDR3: CASSPAGGPQPQHF

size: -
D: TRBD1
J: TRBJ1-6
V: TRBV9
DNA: TGTGCCAGCAGCGCCCGGGACAGCGATAATTCACCCCTCCACTTT
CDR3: CASSARDSDNSPLHF

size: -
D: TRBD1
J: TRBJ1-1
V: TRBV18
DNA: TGTGCCAGCTCACCGGACAGGGAGGGGACTGAAGCTTTCTTT
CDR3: CASSPDREGTEAFF

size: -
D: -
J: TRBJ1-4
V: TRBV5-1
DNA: TGCGCCAGCAGCCGAGGGCTAGATAATGAAAAACTGTTTTTT
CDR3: CASSRGLDNEKLFF

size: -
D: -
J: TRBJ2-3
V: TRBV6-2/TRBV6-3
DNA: TGTGCCAGCAGTCTCCGGGGGACCCCTGGGGGGACAGATACGCAGTATTTT
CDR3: CASSLRGTPGGTDTQYF

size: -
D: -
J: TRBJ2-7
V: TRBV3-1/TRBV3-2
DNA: TGTGCCAGCAGCCAAGACATCACAGGGAGCTACGAGCAGTACTTC
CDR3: CASSQDITGSYEQYF

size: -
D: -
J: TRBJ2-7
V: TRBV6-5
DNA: TGTGCCAGCAGTCAACACTACGAGCAGTACTTC
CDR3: CASSQHYEQYF

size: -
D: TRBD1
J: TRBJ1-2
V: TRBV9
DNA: TGTGCCAGCAGCGTAGCAGCACAGGGGGTTGGCTACACCTTC
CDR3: CASSVAAQGVGYTF

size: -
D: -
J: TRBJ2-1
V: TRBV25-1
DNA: TGTGCCAGCAGTGAATTTAAGCTGATTCCCTACAATGAGCAGTTCTTC
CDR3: CASSEFKLIPYNEQFF

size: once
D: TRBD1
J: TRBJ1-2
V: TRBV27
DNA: TGTGCCAGCAGAACCCATGGAGGGGGCAACTATGGCTACACCTTC
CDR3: CASRTHGGGNYGYTF

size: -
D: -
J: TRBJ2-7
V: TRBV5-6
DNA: TGTGCCAGCAGCTTGACAGGGACCCGCTACGAGCAGTACTTC
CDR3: CASSLTGTRYEQYF

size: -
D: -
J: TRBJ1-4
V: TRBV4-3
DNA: TGCGCCAGCAGCCAAGCTGACTCTACAAATGAAAAACTGTTTTTT
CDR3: CASSQADSTNEKLFF

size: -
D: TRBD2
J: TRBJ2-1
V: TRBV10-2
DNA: TGCGCCAGCAGTGAGTCGACCCCCGGGGGGGATCCCTTCTCCTACAATGAGCAGTTCTTC
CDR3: CASSESTPGGDPFSYNEQFF

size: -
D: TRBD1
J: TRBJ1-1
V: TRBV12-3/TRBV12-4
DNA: TGTGCCAGCAGTAGGGACAGTGCTGAAGCTTTCTTT
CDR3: CASSRDSAEAFF

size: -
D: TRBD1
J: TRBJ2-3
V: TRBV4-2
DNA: TGTGCCAGTAGGGGACAGGGGTTCTCAGATACGCAGTATTTT
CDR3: CASRGQGFSDTQYF

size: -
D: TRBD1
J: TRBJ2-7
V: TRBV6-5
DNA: TGTGCCAGCAACCCCGGGACAGGGAATCGCTACGAGCAGTACTTC
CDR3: CASNPGTGNRYEQYF

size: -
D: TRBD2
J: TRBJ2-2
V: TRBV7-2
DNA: TGTGCCAGCAGCTTCGGACTAGGGATCACCGGGGAGCTGTTTTTT
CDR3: CASSFGLGITGELFF

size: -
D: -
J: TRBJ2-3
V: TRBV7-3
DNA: TGTGCCAGCAGCTCGGACTCCTCCACGCAGTATTTT
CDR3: CASSSDSSTQYF